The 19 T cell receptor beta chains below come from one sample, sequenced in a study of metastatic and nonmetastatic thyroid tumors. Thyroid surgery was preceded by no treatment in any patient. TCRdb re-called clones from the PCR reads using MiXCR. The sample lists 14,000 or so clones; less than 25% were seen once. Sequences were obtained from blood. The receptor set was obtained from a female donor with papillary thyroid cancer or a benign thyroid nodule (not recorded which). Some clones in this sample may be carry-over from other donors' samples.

CDR3 in DNA: TGTGCCAGCAGCCCCGACCCGGACGGTGAAAAACTGTTTTTT. Its protein product is CASSPDPDGEKLFF. V gene TRBV11-3 combines with J gene TRBJ1-4; D is unclear. V lost 5 bases and J 7 bases, leaving 14 bases between the germline ends. This CDR3 has 14 amino acids. Germline-derived CDR1 and CDR2 are SGHNT and YENEEA.

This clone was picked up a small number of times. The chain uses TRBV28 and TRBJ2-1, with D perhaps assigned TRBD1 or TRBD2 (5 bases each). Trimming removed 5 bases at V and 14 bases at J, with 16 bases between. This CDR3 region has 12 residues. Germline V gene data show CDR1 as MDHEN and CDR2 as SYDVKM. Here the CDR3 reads CASSLGPAEKFF. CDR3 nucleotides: TGTGCCAGCAGTCTGGGACCAGCGGAGAAGTTCTTC.

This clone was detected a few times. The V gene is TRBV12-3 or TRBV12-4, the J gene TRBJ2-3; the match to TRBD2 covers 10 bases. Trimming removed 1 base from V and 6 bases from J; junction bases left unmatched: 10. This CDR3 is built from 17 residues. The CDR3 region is CASSLGFSGGSKDTQYF. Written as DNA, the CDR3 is TGTGCCAGCAGTTTAGGTTTTAGCGGGGGGTCCAAGGATACGCAGTATTTT.

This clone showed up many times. The CDR3 DNA is TGTGCCAGCAGCTTCAGCCCCCCGGGAGGGATCTACAATGAGCAGTTCTTC. Encoded protein: CASSFSPPGGIYNEQFF. The chain employs TRBV7-2 and TRBJ2-1; TRBD2 aligns across 8 bases. Germline CDR1 SGHTA, CDR2 FQGNSA. This CDR3 comprises 17 residues. The V gene end was trimmed by 3 bases and the J gene end by 3 bases; junction bases not matched to a gene: 10.

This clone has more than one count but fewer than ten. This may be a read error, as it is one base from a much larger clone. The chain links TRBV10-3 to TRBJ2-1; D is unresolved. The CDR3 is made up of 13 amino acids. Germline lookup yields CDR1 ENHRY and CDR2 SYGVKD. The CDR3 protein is CAISGRGYNGQFF. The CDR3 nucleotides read TGTGCCATCAGTGGGAGAGGCTACAATGGGCAGTTCTTC.

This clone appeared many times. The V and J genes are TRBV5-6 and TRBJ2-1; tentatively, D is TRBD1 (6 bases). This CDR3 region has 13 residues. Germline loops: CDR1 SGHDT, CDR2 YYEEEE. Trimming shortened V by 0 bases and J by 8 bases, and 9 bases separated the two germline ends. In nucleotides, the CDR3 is TGTGCCAGCAGCTTGGGGGACACGGATGAGCAGTTCTTC. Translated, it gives CASSLGDTDEQFF. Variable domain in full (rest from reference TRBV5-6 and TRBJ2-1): DAGVTQSPTHLIKTRGQQVTLRCSPKSGHDTVSWYQQALGQGPQFIFQYYEEEERQRGNFPDRFSGHQFPNYSSELNVNALLLGDSALYLCASSLGDTDEQFFGPGTRLTVL.

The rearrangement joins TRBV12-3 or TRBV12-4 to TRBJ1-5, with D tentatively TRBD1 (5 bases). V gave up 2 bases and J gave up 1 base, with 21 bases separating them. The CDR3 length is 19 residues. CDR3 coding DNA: TGTGCCAGCAGTTTAAGGGGCGGATCGCTCCCCATGAGCAATCAGCCCCAGCATTTT. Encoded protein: CASSLRGGSLPMSNQPQHF.

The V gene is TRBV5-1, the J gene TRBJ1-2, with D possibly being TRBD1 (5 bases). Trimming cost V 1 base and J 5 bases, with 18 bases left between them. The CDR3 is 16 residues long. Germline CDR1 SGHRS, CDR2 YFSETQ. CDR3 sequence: CASSLTVGGWGYGYTF. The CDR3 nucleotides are TGCGCCAGCAGCTTGACGGTAGGAGGCTGGGGGTATGGCTACACCTTC.

The CDR3 spells CAEPGSNQPQHF. The CDR3 nucleotides are TGTGCCGAGCCAGGAAGCAATCAGCCCCAGCATTTT. The chain combines TRBV19 with TRBJ1-5, with unresolved D. V gave up 11 bases and J gave up 1 base, with 9 bases separating them. Germline-derived CDR1 and CDR2 are LNHDA and SQIVND (reference sequence). The CDR3 is 12 amino acids.

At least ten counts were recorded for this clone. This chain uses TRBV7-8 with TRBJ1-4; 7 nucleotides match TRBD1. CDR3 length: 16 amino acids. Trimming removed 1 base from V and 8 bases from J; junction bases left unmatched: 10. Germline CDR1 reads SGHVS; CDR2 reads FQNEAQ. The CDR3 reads CASSLVGTAAREKLFF. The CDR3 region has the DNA TGTGCCAGCAGCTTAGTCGGGACAGCTGCTAGGGAAAAACTGTTTTTT. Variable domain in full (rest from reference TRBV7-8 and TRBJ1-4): GAGVSQSPRYKVAKRGQDVALRCDPISGHVSLFWYQQALGQGPEFLTYFQNEAQLDKSGLPSDRFFAERPEGSVSTLKIQRTQQEDSAVYLCASSLVGTAAREKLFFGSGTQLSVL.

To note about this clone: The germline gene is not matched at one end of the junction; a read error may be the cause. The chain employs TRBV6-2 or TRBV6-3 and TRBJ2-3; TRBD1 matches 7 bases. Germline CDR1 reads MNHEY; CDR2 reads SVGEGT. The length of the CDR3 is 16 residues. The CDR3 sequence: CASSTTAVQGLDTHYF. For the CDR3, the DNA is TGTGCCAGCAGTACCACGGCGGTACAGGGGTTAGATACGCATTATTTT.

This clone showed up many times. Here the CDR3 DNA reads TGTGCCAGCAGCCACCTACGCGGGGCTTGGGAGACCCAGTACTTC. Translated: CASSHLRGAWETQYF. The gene calls are TRBV7-2 and TRBJ2-5, with D perhaps matching TRBD2 (6 bases). In germline, CDR1 is SGHTA, CDR2 FQGNSA. CDR3 length: 15 residues. Between the trimmed V and J ends, which lost 5 bases and 5 bases, there was a span of 18 bases.

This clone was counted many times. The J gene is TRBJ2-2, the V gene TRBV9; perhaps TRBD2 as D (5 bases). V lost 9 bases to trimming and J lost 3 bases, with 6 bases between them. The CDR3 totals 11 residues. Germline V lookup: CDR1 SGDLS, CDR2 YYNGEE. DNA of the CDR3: TGTGCCACCGGGGACACCGGGGAGCTGTTTTTT. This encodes CATGDTGELFF.

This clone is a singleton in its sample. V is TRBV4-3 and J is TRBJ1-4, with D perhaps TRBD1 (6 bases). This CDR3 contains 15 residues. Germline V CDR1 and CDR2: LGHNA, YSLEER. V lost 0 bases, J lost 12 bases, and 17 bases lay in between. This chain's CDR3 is CASSQERQGSGELFF. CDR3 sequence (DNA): TGCGCCAGCAGCCAAGAAAGGCAGGGGAGCGGCGAACTGTTTTTT.

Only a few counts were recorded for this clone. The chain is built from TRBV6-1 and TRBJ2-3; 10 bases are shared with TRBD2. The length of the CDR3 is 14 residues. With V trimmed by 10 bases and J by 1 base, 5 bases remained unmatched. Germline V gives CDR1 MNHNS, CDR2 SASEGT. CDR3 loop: CATGSGRRTDTQYF. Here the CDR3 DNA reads TGTGCCACAGGTAGCGGGAGGCGCACAGATACGCAGTATTTT.

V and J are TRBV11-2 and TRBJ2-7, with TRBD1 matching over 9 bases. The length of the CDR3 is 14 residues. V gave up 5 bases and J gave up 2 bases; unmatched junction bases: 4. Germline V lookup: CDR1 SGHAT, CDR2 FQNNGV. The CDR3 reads CASSEDRGPYEQYF. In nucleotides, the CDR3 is TGTGCCAGCAGCGAGGACAGGGGCCCCTACGAGCAGTACTTC.

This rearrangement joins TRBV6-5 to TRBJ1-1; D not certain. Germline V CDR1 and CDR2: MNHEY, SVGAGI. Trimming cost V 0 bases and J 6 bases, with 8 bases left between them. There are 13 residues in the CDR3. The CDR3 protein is CASSYSDRSEAFF. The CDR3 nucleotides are TGTGCCAGCAGTTACTCGGACCGGTCTGAAGCTTTCTTT.

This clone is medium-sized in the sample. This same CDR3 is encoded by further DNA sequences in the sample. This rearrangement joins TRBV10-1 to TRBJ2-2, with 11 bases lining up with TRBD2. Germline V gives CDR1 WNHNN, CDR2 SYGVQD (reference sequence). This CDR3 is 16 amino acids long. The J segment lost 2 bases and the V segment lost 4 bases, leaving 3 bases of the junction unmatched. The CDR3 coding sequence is TGCGCCAGCAGTGGTCTAGCGGGGGGTAACACCGGGGAGCTGTTTTTT. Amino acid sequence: CASSGLAGGNTGELFF.

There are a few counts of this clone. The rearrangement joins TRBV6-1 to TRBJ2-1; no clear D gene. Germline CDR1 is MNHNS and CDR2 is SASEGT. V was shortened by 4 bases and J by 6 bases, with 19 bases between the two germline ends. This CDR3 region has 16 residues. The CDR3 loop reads CASSGRVLGGLNEQFF. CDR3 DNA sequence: TGTGCCAGCAGTGGGCGAGTTTTAGGCGGCCTCAATGAGCAGTTCTTC.